This T cell receptor (beta chain) was sequenced during a study of T cells in Graves' hyperthyroidism and ophthalmopathy. Whole-study findings and limits: Median prediction lead before ophthalmopathy onset was 6.5 months with the model.

RNA transcripts gave rise to amplified TCR beta CDR3 regions. RT-PCR in the first round (using the HTBI primer set) targeted the TCR CDR3. TCRdb independently ran MiXCR on the multiplex PCR reads; one entry per CDR3 protein. In the table there are roughly 200,000 distinct CDR3 sequences, about 16% of which are singletons. The sample holds many counts of this clonotype. The antigen remains undetermined. Trimming cost V 0 bases and J 1 base; bases outside gene matches: 3. This CDR3 has 15 amino acids. Germline lookup yields CDR1 GTSNPN and CDR2 SVGIG (reference sequence). Diagnosis of hyperthyroidism was new in patients aged 18 to 65, and its duration was under 2 months.

The TCR sequence derives from a man aged 35 to 55 with Graves' hyperthyroidism. This chain uses TRBV30 with TRBJ2-3, with 8 positions matching TRBD2. The source material was blood. In nucleotides, the CDR3 is TGTGCCTGGAGTGTACTTAGCGGGGGCACAGATACGCAGTATTTT. It encodes CAWSVLSGGTDTQYF.